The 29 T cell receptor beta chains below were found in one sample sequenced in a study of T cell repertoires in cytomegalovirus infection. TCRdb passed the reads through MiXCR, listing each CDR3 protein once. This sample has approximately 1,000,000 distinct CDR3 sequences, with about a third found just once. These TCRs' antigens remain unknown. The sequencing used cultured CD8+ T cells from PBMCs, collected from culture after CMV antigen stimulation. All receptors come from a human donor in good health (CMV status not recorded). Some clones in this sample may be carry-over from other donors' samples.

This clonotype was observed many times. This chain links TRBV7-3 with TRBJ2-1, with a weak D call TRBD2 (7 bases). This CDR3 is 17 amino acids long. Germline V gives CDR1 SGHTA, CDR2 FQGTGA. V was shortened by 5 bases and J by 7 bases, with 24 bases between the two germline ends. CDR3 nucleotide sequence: TGTGCCAGCAGCCCTAAATTAAGGGGGGGCCCTAATAATGAGCAGTTCTTC. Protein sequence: CASSPKLRGGPNNEQFF.

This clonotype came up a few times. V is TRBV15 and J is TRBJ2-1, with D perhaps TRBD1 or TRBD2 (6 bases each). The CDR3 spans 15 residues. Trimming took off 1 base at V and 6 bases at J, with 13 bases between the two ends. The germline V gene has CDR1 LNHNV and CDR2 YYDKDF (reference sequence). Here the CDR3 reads CATSRGRGPLNEQFF. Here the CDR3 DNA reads TGTGCCACCAGCAGAGGACGGGGGCCCCTCAATGAGCAGTTCTTC.

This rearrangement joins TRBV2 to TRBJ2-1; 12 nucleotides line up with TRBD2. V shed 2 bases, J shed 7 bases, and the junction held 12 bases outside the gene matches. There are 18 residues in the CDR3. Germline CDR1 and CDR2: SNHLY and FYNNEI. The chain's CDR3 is CASSELAGGPGQRNEQFF. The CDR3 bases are TGTGCCAGCAGTGAACTAGCGGGGGGGCCGGGTCAACGTAATGAGCAGTTCTTC.

The CDR3 DNA sequence: TGTGCCAGCAGCACCGGACAGGGACCCGCAGATACGCAGTATTTT. This gives the protein CASSTGQGPADTQYF. The chain recombines TRBV13 with TRBJ2-3; TRBD1 agrees at 8 bases. The CDR3 length is 15 residues. CDR1 is PRHDT and CDR2 is FYEKMQ in the germline V gene (reference sequence). V lost 5 bases to trimming and J lost 4 bases; unmatched junction nucleotides: 8.

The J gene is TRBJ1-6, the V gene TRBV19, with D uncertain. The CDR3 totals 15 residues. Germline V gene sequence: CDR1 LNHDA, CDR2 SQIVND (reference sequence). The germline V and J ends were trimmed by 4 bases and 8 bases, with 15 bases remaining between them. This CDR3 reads CASSTYASFDSPLHF. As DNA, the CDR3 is TGTGCCAGTAGTACGTACGCTTCCTTTGATTCACCCCTCCACTTT.

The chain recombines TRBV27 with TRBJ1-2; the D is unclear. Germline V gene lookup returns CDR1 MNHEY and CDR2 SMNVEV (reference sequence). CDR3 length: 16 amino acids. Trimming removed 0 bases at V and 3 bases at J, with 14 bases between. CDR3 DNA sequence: TGTGCCAGCAGTTTATCGAGAAGCCGGGTTCACTATGGCTACACCTTC. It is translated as CASSLSRSRVHYGYTF.

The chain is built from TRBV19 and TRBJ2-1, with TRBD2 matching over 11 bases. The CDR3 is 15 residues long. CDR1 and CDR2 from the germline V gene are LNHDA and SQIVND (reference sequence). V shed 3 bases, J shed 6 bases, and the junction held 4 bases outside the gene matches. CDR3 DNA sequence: TGTGCCAGTAGTATCATAGCGGGGGGGCCCAATGAGCAGTTCTTC. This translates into CASSIIAGGPNEQFF.

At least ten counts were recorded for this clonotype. The CDR3 DNA follows: TGTGCCAGCAGCCGGGGTAGTAGCGGGGGATACGAGCAGTACTTC. This sequence encodes CASSRGSSGGYEQYF. V gene TRBV7-2 combines with J gene TRBJ2-7; 9 positions match TRBD2. The CDR3 loop spans 15 amino acids. V was clipped by 5 bases and J by 4 bases; unmatched bases: 9. In germline, CDR1 is SGHTA, CDR2 FQGNSA.

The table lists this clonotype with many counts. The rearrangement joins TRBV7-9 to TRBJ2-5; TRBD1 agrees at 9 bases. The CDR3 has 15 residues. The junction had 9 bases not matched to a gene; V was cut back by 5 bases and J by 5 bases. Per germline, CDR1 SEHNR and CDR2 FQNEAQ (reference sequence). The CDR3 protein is CASSPRDRDWETQYF. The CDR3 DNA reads TGTGCCAGCAGCCCAAGGGACAGGGATTGGGAGACCCAGTACTTC.

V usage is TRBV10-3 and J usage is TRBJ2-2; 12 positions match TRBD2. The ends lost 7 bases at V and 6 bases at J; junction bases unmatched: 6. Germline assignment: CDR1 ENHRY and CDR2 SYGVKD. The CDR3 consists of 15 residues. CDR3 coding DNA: TGTGCCATCATGACTAGCGGGGGACCCCCCGGGGAGCTGTTTTTT. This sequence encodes CAIMTSGGPPGELFF.

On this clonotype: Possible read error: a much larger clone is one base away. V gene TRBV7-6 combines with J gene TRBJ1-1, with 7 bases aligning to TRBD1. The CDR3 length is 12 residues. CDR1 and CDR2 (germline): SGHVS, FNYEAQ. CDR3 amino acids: CVSSLDRVNAFF. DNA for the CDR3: TGTGTCAGCAGCTTAGACAGGGTGAATGCTTTCTTT. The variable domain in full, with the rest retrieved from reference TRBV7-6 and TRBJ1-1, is GAGVSQSPRYKVTKRGQDVALRCDPISGHVSLYWYRQALGQGPEFLTYFNYEAQQDKSGLPNDRFSAERPEGSISTLTIQRTEQRDSAMYRCVSSLDRVNAFFGQGTRLTVV.

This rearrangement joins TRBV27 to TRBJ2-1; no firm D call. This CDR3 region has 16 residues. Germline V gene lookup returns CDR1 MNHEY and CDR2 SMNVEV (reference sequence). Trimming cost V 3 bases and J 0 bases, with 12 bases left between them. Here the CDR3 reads CASSFLWQVSYNEQFF. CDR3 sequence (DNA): TGTGCCAGCAGTTTCCTTTGGCAGGTCTCCTACAATGAGCAGTTCTTC.

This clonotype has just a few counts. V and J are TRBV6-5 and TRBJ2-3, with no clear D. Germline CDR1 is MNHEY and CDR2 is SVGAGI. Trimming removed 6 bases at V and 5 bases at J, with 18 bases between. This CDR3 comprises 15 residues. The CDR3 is CASSHSDHGGDTQYF. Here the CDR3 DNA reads TGTGCCAGCAGCCACTCTGATCACGGTGGAGATACGCAGTATTTT.

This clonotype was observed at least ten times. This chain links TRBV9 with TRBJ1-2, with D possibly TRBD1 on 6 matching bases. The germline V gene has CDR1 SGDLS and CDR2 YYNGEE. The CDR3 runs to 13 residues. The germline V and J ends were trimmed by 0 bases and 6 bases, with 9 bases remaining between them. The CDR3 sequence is CASSVGTVNGYTF. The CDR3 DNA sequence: TGTGCCAGCAGCGTAGGGACAGTTAATGGCTACACCTTC.

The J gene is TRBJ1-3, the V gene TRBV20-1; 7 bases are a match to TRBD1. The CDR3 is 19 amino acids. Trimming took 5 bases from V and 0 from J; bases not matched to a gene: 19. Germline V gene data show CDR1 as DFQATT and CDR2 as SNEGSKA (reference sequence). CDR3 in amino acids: CSAPNLAGTASYSGNTIYF. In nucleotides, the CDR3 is TGCAGTGCTCCCAACCTTGCCGGGACAGCGAGCTACTCTGGAAACACCATATATTTT.

In nucleotides, the CDR3 is TGTGCCAGCAGTGTCTCCGGACAGGGAAACACCGGGGAGCTGTTTTTT. Its translation: CASSVSGQGNTGELFF. V usage is TRBV6-4 and J usage is TRBJ2-2, with TRBD1 matching 8 bases. Germline V CDR1 and CDR2: MRHNA, SNTAGT. This CDR3 contains 16 residues. V shed 4 bases, J shed 2 bases, and the junction held 6 bases outside the gene matches.

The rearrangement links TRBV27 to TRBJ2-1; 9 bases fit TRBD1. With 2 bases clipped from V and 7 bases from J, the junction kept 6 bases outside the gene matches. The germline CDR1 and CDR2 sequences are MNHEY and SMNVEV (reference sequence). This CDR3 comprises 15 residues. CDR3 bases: TGTGCCAGCAGTTTACCGGGGACAGGGTTTAATGAGCAGTTCTTC. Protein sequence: CASSLPGTGFNEQFF.

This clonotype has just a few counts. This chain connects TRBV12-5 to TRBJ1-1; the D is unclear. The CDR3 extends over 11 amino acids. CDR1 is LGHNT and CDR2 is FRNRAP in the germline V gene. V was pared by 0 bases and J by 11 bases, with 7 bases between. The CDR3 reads CASGLVPLAFF. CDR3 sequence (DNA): TGTGCTAGTGGTTTGGTACCACTGGCTTTCTTT. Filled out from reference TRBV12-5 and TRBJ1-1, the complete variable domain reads DARVTQTPRHKVTEMGQEVTMRCQPILGHNTVFWYRQTMMQGLELLAYFRNRAPLDDSGMPKDRFSAEMPDATLATLKIQPSEPRDSAVYFCASGLVPLAFFGQGTRLTVV.

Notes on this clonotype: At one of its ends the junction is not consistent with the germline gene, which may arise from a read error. CDR3 nucleotide sequence: TGTGCTAGCAGCTTTGCGCCTAGCGGGGGGTCGAGCTCCTACAATGAGCAGTTCTTC. This codes for CASSFAPSGGSSSYNEQFF. The V call is TRBV7-6, the J call TRBJ2-1, with TRBD2 matching over 11 bases. Germline CDR1 reads SGHVS; CDR2 reads FNYEAQ. The CDR3 loop spans 19 amino acids.

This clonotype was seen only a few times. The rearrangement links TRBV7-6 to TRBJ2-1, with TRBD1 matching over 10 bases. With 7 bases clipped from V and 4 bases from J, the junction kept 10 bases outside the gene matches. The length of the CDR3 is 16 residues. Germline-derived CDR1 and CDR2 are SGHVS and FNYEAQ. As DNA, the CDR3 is TGTGCCAGCACCCTTACGCGGGACAGGGGTTACAATGAGCAGTTCTTC. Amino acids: CASTLTRDRGYNEQFF.

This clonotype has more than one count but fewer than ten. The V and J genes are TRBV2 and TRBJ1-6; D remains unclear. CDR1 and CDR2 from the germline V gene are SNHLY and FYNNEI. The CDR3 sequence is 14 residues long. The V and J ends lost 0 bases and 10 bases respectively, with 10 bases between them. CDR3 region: CASSEAEGYSPLHF. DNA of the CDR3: TGTGCCAGCAGTGAAGCGGAGGGCTACTCACCCCTCCACTTT.

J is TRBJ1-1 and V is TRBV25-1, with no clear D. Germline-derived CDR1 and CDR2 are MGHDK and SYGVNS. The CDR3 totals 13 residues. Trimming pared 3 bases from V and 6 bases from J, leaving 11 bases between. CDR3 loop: CASSELDGPEAFF. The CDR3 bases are TGTGCCAGCAGTGAGTTAGACGGACCTGAAGCTTTCTTT.

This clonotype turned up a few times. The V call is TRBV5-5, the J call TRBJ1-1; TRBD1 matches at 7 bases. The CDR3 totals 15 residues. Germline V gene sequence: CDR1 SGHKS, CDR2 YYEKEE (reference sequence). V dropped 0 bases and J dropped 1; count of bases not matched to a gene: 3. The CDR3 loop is CASSLAGGWNTEAFF. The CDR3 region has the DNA TGTGCCAGCAGCTTGGCAGGGGGGTGGAACACTGAAGCTTTCTTT. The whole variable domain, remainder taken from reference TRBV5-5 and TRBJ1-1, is DAGVTQSPTHLIKTRGQQVTLRCSPISGHKSVSWYQQVLGQGPQFIFQYYEKEERGRGNFPDRFSARQFPNYSSELNVNALLLGDSALYLCASSLAGGWNTEAFFGQGTRLTVV.

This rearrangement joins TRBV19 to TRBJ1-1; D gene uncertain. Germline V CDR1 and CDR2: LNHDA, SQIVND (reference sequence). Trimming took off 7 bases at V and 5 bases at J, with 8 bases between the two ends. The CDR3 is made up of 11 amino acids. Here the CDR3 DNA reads TGTGCCAGTACGGAGTGGACTGAAGCTTTCTTT. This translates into CASTEWTEAFF.

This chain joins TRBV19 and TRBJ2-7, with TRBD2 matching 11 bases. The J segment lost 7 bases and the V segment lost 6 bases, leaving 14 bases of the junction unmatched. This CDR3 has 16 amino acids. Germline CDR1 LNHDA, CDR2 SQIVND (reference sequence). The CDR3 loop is CASSQLAGVPAGEQYF. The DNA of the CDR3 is TGTGCCAGTAGCCAACTAGCGGGGGTTCCCGCGGGAGAGCAGTACTTC.

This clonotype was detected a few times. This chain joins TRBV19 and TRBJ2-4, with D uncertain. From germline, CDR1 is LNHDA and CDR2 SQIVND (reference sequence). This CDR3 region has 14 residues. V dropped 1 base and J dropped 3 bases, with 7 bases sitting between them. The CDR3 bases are TGTGCCAGTAGTATAGGAGGCAGCAAAAACATTCAGTACTTC. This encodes CASSIGGSKNIQYF.

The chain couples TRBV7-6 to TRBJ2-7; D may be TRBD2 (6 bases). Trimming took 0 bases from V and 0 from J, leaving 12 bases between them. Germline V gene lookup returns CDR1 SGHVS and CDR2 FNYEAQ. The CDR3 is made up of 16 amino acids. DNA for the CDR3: TGTGCCAGCAGCTTAGCGGCTGGGGGGAGCTCCTACGAGCAGTACGTC. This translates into CASSLAAGGSSYEQYV.

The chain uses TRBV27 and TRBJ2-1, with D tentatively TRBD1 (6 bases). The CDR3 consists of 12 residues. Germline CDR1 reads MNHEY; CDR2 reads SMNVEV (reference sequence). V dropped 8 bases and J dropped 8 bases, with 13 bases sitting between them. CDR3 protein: CASSRAGDEQFF. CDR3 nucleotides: TGTGCCAGCTCCCGGGCAGGGGATGAGCAGTTCTTC.

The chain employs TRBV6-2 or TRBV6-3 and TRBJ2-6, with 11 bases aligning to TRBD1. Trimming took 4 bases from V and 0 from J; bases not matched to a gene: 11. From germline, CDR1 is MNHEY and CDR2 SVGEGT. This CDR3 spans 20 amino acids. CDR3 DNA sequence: TGTGCCAGCAGTTTTCCGGGACAGGGGGTCAGCGGCTCTGGGGCCAACGTCCTGACTTTC. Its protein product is CASSFPGQGVSGSGANVLTF.